This T cell receptor beta chain comes out of a study of shared clonotypes between healthy human individuals. Study in general: Aged 18 to 49, the donors were two women and a few men.

Terminally differentiated effector memory CD45RA+ cells were excluded from the naive CD8 cells, which were CD45RO-negative and positively selected for CCR7. Concerning this clone itself: The antigen is undetermined.

Notes on the study in general: Expectations were that clonotype sharing among donors would be affected by sequencing depth.

The V and J ends lost 3 bases and 3 bases respectively, with 12 bases between them. The CDR3 has 14 amino acids. Looked up from germline, CDR1 is PRHDT and CDR2 is FYEKMQ (reference sequence). Sorted-subset replicate PCRs used approximately 200 ng of genomic DNA. This amount corresponded to 33,000 or so T cell genomes. Some clones are missing from TCRdb's copy, which holds only in-frame ones; the method was immunoSEQ multiplex PCR. This sample has about 820,000 clones, with 92% found just once. The sequenced material came from naive CD8+ T cells sorted from blood. The chain recombines TRBV13 with TRBJ2-7; D not certain. This receptor was taken from a man aged 30 to 45 in good health. The CDR3 reads CASSFPSEDYEQYF. The CDR3 DNA sequence: TGTGCCAGCAGCTTTCCCTCTGAGGACTACGAGCAGTACTTC. The complete variable domain, with remaining parts taken from reference TRBV13 and TRBJ2-7, reads AAGVIQSPRHLIKEKRETATLKCYPIPRHDTVYWYQQGPGQDPQFLISFYEKMQSDKGSIPDRFSAQQFSDYHSELNMSSLELGDSALYFCASSFPSEDYEQYFGPGTRLTVT.